This TCR beta chain was recovered during a study of cytomegalovirus exposure and HLA in healthy donors. The study, taken as a whole, reports: Among TCR sequences, most were rare, though some public TCRs appeared in many donors. In an earlier analysis, about 87% or about 30%: the productive usage of most TCR beta V segments. As was reported, the HLA-A and HLA-B alleles of most subjects were accurately predicted from TCR beta sequences.

Vbeta (60) and Jbeta (13) primers were used in the PCR. Profiled with immunoSEQ multiplex PCR; TCRdb holds only in-frame clones, not every one. The specimen's table records about 40,000 clones. V trimming: 6 bases; J trimming: 0 bases; junction bases outside the gene matches: 10. This CDR3 has 16 residues. Germline CDR1 reads LNHDA; CDR2 reads SQIVND (reference sequence). Healthy bone marrow donors supplied every sample. Remarks on this clone: What it recognizes is unknown.

The TCR originated in a man aged 40-49 years in good health and CMV-seropositive. The V gene is TRBV19, the J gene TRBJ1-1, with 7 bases aligning to TRBD1. The sequenced material came from PBMCs. CDR3 coding DNA: TGTGCCAGTAGGATTACAGGGGAAGGTATGAACACTGAAGCTTTCTTT. Translation gives CASRITGEGMNTEAFF.